Following are 32 T cell receptor beta chains from one sample sequenced in a study of PD-L1 blockade in urothelial cancer. The method was immunoSEQ multiplex PCR; TCRdb's version includes in-frame clones alone and lacks a portion of them. Of 50,000 to 55,000 clones in the sample, approximately 77% were seen once. The sample here was PBMCs, taken around atezolizumab (anti-PD-L1) treatment. The receptors shown here come from a man between 65 and 79 years old with urothelial cancer.

This rearrangement joins TRBV5-1 to TRBJ2-1; 10 bases line up with TRBD2. Germline V lookup: CDR1 SGHRS, CDR2 YFSETQ. This CDR3 has 14 residues. The V and J ends lost 7 bases and 5 bases, in that order; junction bases with no gene match: 6. This CDR3 is CASSPSGSDNEQFF. CDR3 sequence (DNA): TGCGCCAGCTCCCCTAGCGGGAGCGACAATGAGCAGTTCTTC.

The rearrangement joins TRBV9 to TRBJ2-7; 7 bases fit TRBD1. J was trimmed by 5 bases and V by 3 bases; bases with no gene match: 14. CDR1 SGDLS and CDR2 YYNGEE come from the germline V gene. The CDR3 covers 16 residues. The CDR3 region is CASSATSAGGPDEQYF. The CDR3 DNA follows: TGTGCCAGCAGCGCCACGAGCGCAGGGGGTCCGGACGAGCAGTACTTC.

The J gene is TRBJ1-1, the V gene TRBV4-3, with a weak D call TRBD1 (6 bases). V lost 0 bases, J lost 0 bases, and 14 bases lay in between. The CDR3 spans 17 residues. CDR1 is LGHNA, CDR2 YSLEER, per germline. Written as DNA, the CDR3 is TGCGCCAGCAGCCAAGATTTAGGGGACATCATGAACACTGAAGCTTTCTTT. Its translation is CASSQDLGDIMNTEAFF.

The gene calls are TRBV6-6 and TRBJ2-3; D not resolved. V shed 5 bases and J shed 0 bases, with 15 bases lying between them. Germline V lookup: CDR1 MNHNY, CDR2 SVGAGI (reference sequence). The CDR3 has 16 residues. CDR3 loop: CASSLTHRASTDTQYF. CDR3 DNA: TGTGCCAGCAGTCTGACTCACCGTGCTAGCACAGATACGCAGTATTTT.

The J gene is TRBJ1-2, the V gene TRBV15; tentatively, D is TRBD1 (5 bases). The CDR3 has 12 residues. Deletions cut 1 base from V and 8 bases from J, with 8 bases between. Germline V gives CDR1 LNHNV, CDR2 YYDKDF (reference sequence). The CDR3 DNA reads TGTGCCACCAGCAGAGGGGGCATCGGCTACACCTTC. Protein sequence: CATSRGGIGYTF.

The rearrangement links TRBV9 to TRBJ2-1; the match to TRBD2 covers 9 bases. CDR1 SGDLS and CDR2 YYNGEE come from the germline V gene. Unmatched junction bases numbered 6, after V lost 4 bases and J lost 4 bases. The CDR3 runs 15 residues. The CDR3 protein is CASSNRLAAYNEQFF. The CDR3 DNA reads TGTGCCAGCAGCAACCGACTAGCGGCTTACAATGAGCAGTTCTTC.

This clone is a singleton in its sample. The chain carries TRBV6-1 and TRBJ1-5; tentative D call: TRBD1 (6 bases). V lost 7 bases to trimming and J lost 6 bases, with 16 bases between them. The germline V gene encodes CDR1 MNHNS and CDR2 SASEGT. This CDR3 contains 14 residues. The CDR3 sequence: CASTGTQGLQPQHF. For the CDR3, the DNA is TGTGCCAGCACTGGGACACAGGGCCTTCAGCCCCAGCATTTT.

V is TRBV9 and J is TRBJ2-3, with D perhaps matching TRBD2 (6 bases). The CDR3 loop spans 16 amino acids. Germline V gene data show CDR1 as SGDLS and CDR2 as YYNGEE. The V end was cut by 0 bases, the J end by 3 bases, with 14 bases between. CDR3 loop: CASSVGSSERTDTQYF. The CDR3 DNA is TGTGCCAGCAGCGTAGGATCTAGCGAGAGAACAGATACGCAGTATTTT.

This clone showed up just once. The rearrangement joins TRBV9 to TRBJ2-7, with 7 bases matching TRBD2. The V and J ends lost 4 bases and 5 bases, in that order; junction bases with no gene match: 15. CDR3 length: 16 residues. CDR1 is SGDLS and CDR2 is YYNGEE in the germline V gene. The CDR3 coding sequence is TGTGCCAGCAGCCCGTCGGGGGAGGGGAGTTGGGACGAGCAGTACTTC. This sequence encodes CASSPSGEGSWDEQYF.

The rearrangement uses TRBV5-4 and TRBJ1-4; TRBD1 matches 11 bases. Germline V gives CDR1 SGHNT, CDR2 YYREEE (reference sequence). The CDR3 is 14 amino acids. V lost 4 bases and J lost 13; bases outside the gene matches: 9. CDR3 amino acids: CASSQGQGEGGLFF. The CDR3 nucleotides read TGTGCCAGCAGCCAGGGACAGGGGGAGGGAGGACTGTTTTTT. Using reference TRBV5-4 and TRBJ1-4 for the parts outside the CDR3, the full variable domain is ETGVTQSPTHLIKTRGQQVTLRCSSQSGHNTVSWYQQALGQGPQFIFQYYREEENGRGNFPPRFSGLQFPNYSSELNVNALELDDSALYLCASSQGQGEGGLFFGSGTQLSVL.

The V call is TRBV7-2, the J call TRBJ1-6; D gene ambiguous. The CDR3 covers 14 residues. Germline-derived CDR1 and CDR2 are SGHTA and FQGNSA. Trimming pared 2 bases from V and 8 bases from J, leaving 10 bases between. CDR3 coding DNA: TGTGCCAGCAGCTTAAACAGAGCTTATTCACCCCTCCACTTT. This sequence encodes CASSLNRAYSPLHF. The entire variable domain, with the rest obtained from reference TRBV7-2 and TRBJ1-6, is as follows: GAGVSQSPSNKVTEKGKDVELRCDPISGHTALYWYRQSLGQGLEFLIYFQGNSAPDKSGLPSDRFSAERTGGSVSTLTIQRTQQEDSAVYLCASSLNRAYSPLHFGNGTRLTVT.

This rearrangement joins TRBV7-2 to TRBJ2-1, with 10 bases aligning to TRBD2. V trimming: 6 bases; J trimming: 6 bases; junction bases outside the gene matches: 11. Germline V gene sequence: CDR1 SGHTA, CDR2 FQGNSA. CDR3 length: 16 residues. The CDR3 coding sequence is TGTGCCAGCAGTTTCGAGGGGTCTAGCGGGAGCAATGAGCAGTTCTTC. It yields the protein CASSFEGSSGSNEQFF.

CDR3 bases: TGTGCCAGCAGTTTATCAGATTATAGCAATCAGCCCCAGCATTTT. Protein product: CASSLSDYSNQPQHF. V gene TRBV28 combines with J gene TRBJ1-5; D remains unclear. Germline V gene sequence: CDR1 MDHEN, CDR2 SYDVKM. Trimming shortened V by 1 base and J by 0 bases, and 7 bases separated the two germline ends. The CDR3 sequence is 15 residues long.

This chain joins TRBV5-5 and TRBJ2-1; 11 nucleotides align to TRBD2. Germline trimming cut 0 bases from V and 9 bases from J; bases unmatched to any gene: 5. Germline CDR1 and CDR2: SGHKS and YYEKEE (reference sequence). This CDR3 comprises 15 residues. The CDR3, as DNA: TGTGCCAGCAGCTTGGAACTAGCGGGAGTGACTGAGCAGTTCTTC. As protein: CASSLELAGVTEQFF.

CDR3 region: CASSQQGTGELFF. CDR3 nucleotide sequence: TGTGCCAGCAGCCAACAGGGCACCGGGGAGCTGTTTTTT. The genes are TRBV7-2 and TRBJ2-2, with D possibly being TRBD1 (6 bases). V shed 5 bases and J shed 4 bases, with 8 bases lying between them. Germline-derived CDR1 and CDR2 are SGHTA and FQGNSA. This CDR3 has 13 residues.

This clone appeared once. V usage is TRBV20-1 and J usage is TRBJ2-7; D ambiguous. This CDR3 is 11 amino acids long. V dropped 6 bases and J dropped 1 base, with 7 bases sitting between them. In germline, CDR1 is DFQATT, CDR2 SNEGSKA (reference sequence). The CDR3 region is CSAGESYEQYF. The CDR3 nucleotides read TGCAGTGCCGGAGAATCCTACGAGCAGTACTTC.

The chain combines TRBV5-1 with TRBJ2-7; possibly TRBD2 for D (5 bases). The CDR3 is made up of 14 amino acids. Germline lookup yields CDR1 SGHRS and CDR2 YFSETQ. Trimming took 2 bases from V and 2 from J, leaving 11 bases between them. The CDR3, as DNA: TGCGCCAGCAGCTTAGCGGACGGCCCCTACGAGCAGTACTTC. Translated, it gives CASSLADGPYEQYF.

This chain connects TRBV5-6 to TRBJ1-3; 7 bases match TRBD1. CDR1 and CDR2 from the germline V gene are SGHDT and YYEEEE. V trimming: 4 bases; J trimming: 0 bases; junction bases outside the gene matches: 7. The CDR3 sequence is 16 residues long. CDR3: CASSRPPGGSGNTIYF. In DNA form, the CDR3 reads TGTGCCAGCAGCCGCCCCCCAGGGGGCTCTGGAAACACCATATATTTT.

This clone has a single count. The CDR3 reads CASSEGTSGTTEQFF. Here the CDR3 DNA reads TGTGCCAGCAGCGAAGGGACTAGCGGGACCACTGAGCAGTTCTTC. This sequence joins TRBV9 and TRBJ2-1; 13 bases align to TRBD2. The CDR3 is 15 amino acids. The germline gives CDR1 SGDLS, CDR2 YYNGEE. V was pared by 3 bases and J by 9 bases, with 6 bases of the junction left unmatched.

V is TRBV19 and J is TRBJ2-3; D might be TRBD2 (6 bases). CDR1 LNHDA and CDR2 SQIVND come from the germline V gene (reference sequence). CDR3 size: 16 residues. V lost 6 bases, J lost 3 bases, and 19 bases lay in between. Here the CDR3 DNA reads TGTGCCAGTAGCATTCCCCCGGGACTCGGTACAGATACGCAGTATTTT. Protein product: CASSIPPGLGTDTQYF.

This clone was seen more than once but under ten times. The V call is TRBV5-1, the J call TRBJ2-1; 7 bases agree with TRBD2. The CDR3 is 16 residues long. The germline CDR1 and CDR2 sequences are SGHRS and YFSETQ. V lost 3 bases to trimming and J lost 4 bases; unmatched junction nucleotides: 10. CDR3 region: CASSSGGPTRYNEQFF. Here the CDR3 DNA reads TGCGCCAGCAGCTCGGGGGGTCCCACTAGGTACAATGAGCAGTTCTTC.

This clone has more than one count but fewer than ten. The chain carries TRBV28 and TRBJ2-5, with D perhaps TRBD2 (5 bases). The germline V and J ends were trimmed by 4 bases and 2 bases, with 20 bases remaining between them. This CDR3 is 17 amino acids long. Germline CDR1 is MDHEN and CDR2 is SYDVKM. The CDR3 DNA reads as TGTGCCAGCAGTTCCCGCGGGCCTCCCTACCCTCAAGAGACCCAGTACTTC. It translates to CASSSRGPPYPQETQYF.

V gene TRBV9 combines with J gene TRBJ2-1, with 9 bases matching TRBD2. The CDR3 consists of 15 residues. Losses at the gene ends were 4 bases for V and 9 bases for J; bases not matched to a gene: 11. Germline V gene data show CDR1 as SGDLS and CDR2 as YYNGEE. The chain's CDR3 is CASSPYSGRFIEQFF. CDR3 nucleotides: TGTGCCAGCAGCCCCTACAGCGGGAGGTTTATTGAGCAGTTCTTC.

The chain uses TRBV7-2 and TRBJ2-3, with 10 bases matching TRBD2. The CDR3 extends over 15 amino acids. Germline trimming cut 1 base from V and 7 bases from J; bases unmatched to any gene: 5. CDR1 and CDR2 from the germline V gene are SGHTA and FQGNSA. The CDR3 spells CASSLGAGGPYTQYF. The DNA of the CDR3 is TGTGCCAGCAGCTTAGGAGCGGGGGGGCCATATACGCAGTATTTT.

This clone appeared a single time. V gene TRBV4-3 combines with J gene TRBJ1-3, with TRBD1 matching 8 bases. This CDR3 spans 16 amino acids. CDR1 and CDR2 from the germline V gene are LGHNA and YSLEER. With 0 bases clipped from V and 3 bases from J, the junction kept 4 bases outside the gene matches. This chain's CDR3 is CASSQDPTGVGNTIYF. CDR3 coding DNA: TGCGCCAGCAGCCAAGACCCGACAGGGGTTGGAAACACCATATATTTT.

V gene TRBV7-6 combines with J gene TRBJ2-7; D unclear. The CDR3 totals 13 residues. CDR1 is SGHVS, CDR2 FNYEAQ, per germline. V was pared by 5 bases and J by 2 bases, with 10 bases between. The DNA for the CDR3 is TGTGCCAGCAGCCCTTTCGAGGCCTACGAGCAGTACTTC. This codes for CASSPFEAYEQYF.

The chain couples TRBV6-1 to TRBJ1-1; no reliable D call. This CDR3 spans 13 amino acids. Germline assignment: CDR1 MNHNS and CDR2 SASEGT. V was clipped by 8 bases and J by 2 bases, with 12 bases between them. CDR3 bases: TGTGCCAGCCAATGGACTATTAACACTGAAGCTTTCTTT. Protein: CASQWTINTEAFF.

The V and J genes are TRBV5-6 and TRBJ2-7, with D tentatively TRBD1 (6 bases). Trimming pared 2 bases from V and 3 bases from J, leaving 24 bases between. The CDR3 runs 18 residues. Germline-derived CDR1 and CDR2 are SGHDT and YYEEEE. CDR3 residues: CASSFHRAGAQTFYEQYF. The CDR3 nucleotides are TGTGCCAGCAGCTTCCACCGTGCAGGGGCCCAGACATTCTACGAGCAGTACTTC.

This chain connects TRBV19 to TRBJ1-5, with D unclear. CDR3 length equals 14 residues. Per the germline V gene, CDR1 is LNHDA and CDR2 is SQIVND (reference sequence). V lost 3 bases, J lost 2 bases, and 8 bases lay in between. This CDR3 reads CASSILRGNQPQHF. The DNA for the CDR3 is TGTGCCAGTAGTATCCTGAGGGGCAATCAGCCCCAGCATTTT.

This rearrangement joins TRBV29-1 to TRBJ2-3; 8 bases line up with TRBD1. The CDR3 is 11 amino acids. The germline gives CDR1 SQVTM, CDR2 ANQGSEA. With V trimmed by 4 bases and J by 6 bases, 0 bases remained unmatched. CDR3 DNA sequence: TGCAGCGTTGGGGACAGGGATACGCAGTATTTT. Translated, it gives CSVGDRDTQYF.

V usage is TRBV6-1 and J usage is TRBJ1-2; 7 bases map to TRBD1. Germline CDR1 and CDR2: MNHNS and SASEGT. The junction had 4 bases not matched to a gene; V was cut back by 0 bases and J by 3 bases. The length of the CDR3 is 15 residues. The CDR3 loop is CASSEASGQHYGYTF. The CDR3, as DNA: TGTGCCAGCAGTGAAGCGTCGGGACAGCACTATGGCTACACCTTC.

The chain combines TRBV11-2 with TRBJ2-1; D call uncertain. The germline V and J ends were trimmed by 5 bases and 6 bases, with 14 bases remaining between them. The V gene's germline CDR1 is SGHAT and CDR2 FQNNGV. The CDR3 runs to 14 residues. CDR3 amino acids: CASSRGYVVNEQFF. In DNA form, the CDR3 reads TGTGCCAGCAGCCGAGGTTACGTAGTCAATGAGCAGTTCTTC.